This record covers a single T cell receptor beta chain. Its antigen remains unidentified. This record belongs to a study of CD8 T cells in ankylosing spondylitis. Quantitative 5'-RACE with molecular barcodes was used to make the TCR beta libraries. Using its own MiXCR run on the 5' RACE reads, TCRdb lists one record per CDR3 protein. The table includes more than 250,000 distinct CDR3 sequences, roughly 8% detected once. General study points: Within matched ankylosing spondylitis synovial fluid, disease-linked clones were reportedly significantly enriched. The study identified a TCR beta motif of roughly eight highly homologous variants that appeared characteristic of ankylosing spondylitis blood.

Sequencing used blood, either unsorted or a sorted T cell fraction (not recorded which). This receptor was taken from a male donor with ankylosing spondylitis.

Here the CDR3 DNA reads TGTGCCAGCAAATCTCGGTTCTTACAAGAGACCCAGTACTTC. It encodes CASKSRFLQETQYF. This chain uses TRBV2 with TRBJ2-5; no reliable D call. Deletions cut 7 bases from V and 2 bases from J, with 14 bases between. CDR3 length: 14 residues. The germline gives CDR1 SNHLY, CDR2 FYNNEI.